A single sample is the source of the 4 T cell receptor beta chains below, sequenced in a study of CD8 T cells in ankylosing spondylitis. In TCRdb, the 5' RACE reads were re-called with MiXCR into one record per CDR3 protein. The repertoire consists of about 700,000 distinct CDR3 sequences, with under 20% occurring once and the leading ten covering around 19%. Notes on the study in general: Characteristic, it appeared, of ankylosing spondylitis blood was a TCR beta motif of fewer than 10 highly homologous variants.

Their target antigens are unknown. Material for sequencing was blood, either unsorted or a sorted T cell fraction (not recorded which). All receptors come from a male donor with ankylosing spondylitis.

The genes are TRBV12-3 or TRBV12-4 and TRBJ2-5; tentative D call: TRBD1 (5 bases). CDR3 size: 13 residues. The V end was cut by 5 bases, the J end by 3 bases, with 10 bases between. CDR3 sequence reads: CASSNQGKETQYF. For the CDR3, the DNA is TGTGCCAGCAGTAACCAGGGAAAAGAGACCCAGTACTTC.

This chain links TRBV12-3 or TRBV12-4 with TRBJ2-7; TRBD2 matches at 7 bases. With 1 base clipped from V and 5 bases from J, the junction kept 5 bases outside the gene matches. The CDR3 runs 14 residues. The CDR3 sequence: CASSLGRGNNEQYF. The CDR3 nucleotides are TGTGCCAGCAGTTTAGGGCGGGGGAATAACGAGCAGTACTTC.

About this clonotype: The junction departs from the called germline gene at one end, perhaps through a read error. The J gene is TRBJ2-7, the V gene TRBV29-1; no reliable D call. This CDR3 is 13 amino acids long. From germline, CDR1 is SQVTM and CDR2 ANQGSEA. The CDR3 region has the DNA TGCAGCGCCCTCGGATCGGGCCCCTACGAGCGGTACTTC. The encoded protein is CSALGSGPYERYF.

This clonotype was found a few times. The chain couples TRBV18 to TRBJ1-5, with 7 bases identical to TRBD1. The CDR3 is 15 residues long. The V and J ends lost 5 bases and 3 bases, in that order; junction bases with no gene match: 7. Germline CDR1 and CDR2: KGHSH and LQKENI. In DNA form, the CDR3 reads TGTGCCAGCTCAACATCGGGACAGCCCAATCAGCCCCAGCATTTT. Residues: CASSTSGQPNQPQHF.